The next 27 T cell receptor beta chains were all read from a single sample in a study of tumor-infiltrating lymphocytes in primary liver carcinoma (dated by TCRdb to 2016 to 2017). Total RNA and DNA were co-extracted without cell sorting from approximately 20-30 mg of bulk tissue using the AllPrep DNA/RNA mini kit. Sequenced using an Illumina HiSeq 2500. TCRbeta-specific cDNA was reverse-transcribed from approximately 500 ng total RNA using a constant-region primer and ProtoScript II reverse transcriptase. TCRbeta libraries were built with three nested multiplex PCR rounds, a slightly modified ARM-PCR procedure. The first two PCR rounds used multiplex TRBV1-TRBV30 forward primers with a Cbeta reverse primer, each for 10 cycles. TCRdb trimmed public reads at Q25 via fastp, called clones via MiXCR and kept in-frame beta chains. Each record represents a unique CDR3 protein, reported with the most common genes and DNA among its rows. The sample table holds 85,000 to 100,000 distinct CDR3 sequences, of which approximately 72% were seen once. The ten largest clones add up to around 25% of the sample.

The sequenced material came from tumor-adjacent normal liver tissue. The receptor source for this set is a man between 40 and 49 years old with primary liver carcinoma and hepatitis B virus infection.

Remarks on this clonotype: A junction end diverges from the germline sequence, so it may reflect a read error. CDR3 loop: CARSSGTLEVGDTQCF. The CDR3 DNA sequence: TGTGCCAGGAGCTCGGGAACTTTGGAGGTTGGAGATACGCAGTGTTTT. This sequence joins TRBV11-2 and TRBJ2-3, with D perhaps TRBD2 (5 bases). The CDR3 has 16 amino acids. The germline gives CDR1 SGHAT, CDR2 FQNNGV.

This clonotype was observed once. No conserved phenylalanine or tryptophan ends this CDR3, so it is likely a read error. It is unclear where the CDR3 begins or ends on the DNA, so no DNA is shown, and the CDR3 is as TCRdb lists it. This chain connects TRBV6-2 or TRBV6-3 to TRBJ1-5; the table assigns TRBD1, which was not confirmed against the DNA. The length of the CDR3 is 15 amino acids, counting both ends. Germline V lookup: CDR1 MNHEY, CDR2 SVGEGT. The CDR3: CASSYSGGLAQPHHI.

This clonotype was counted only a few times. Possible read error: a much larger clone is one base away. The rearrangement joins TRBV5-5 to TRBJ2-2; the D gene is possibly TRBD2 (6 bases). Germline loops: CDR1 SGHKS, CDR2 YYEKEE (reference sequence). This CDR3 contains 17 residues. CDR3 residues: CASILAAAGANTGELFF. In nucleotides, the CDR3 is TGTGCCAGCATCTTGGCCGCAGCGGGCGCAAACACCGGGGAGCTGTTTTTT.

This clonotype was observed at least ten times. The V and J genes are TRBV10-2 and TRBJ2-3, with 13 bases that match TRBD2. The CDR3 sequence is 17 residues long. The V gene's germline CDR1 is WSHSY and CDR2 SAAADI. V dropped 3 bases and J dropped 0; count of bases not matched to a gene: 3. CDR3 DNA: TGCGCCAGCAGTGAAGGGACTAGCGGGGCTAGCACAGATACGCAGTATTTT. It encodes CASSEGTSGASTDTQYF.

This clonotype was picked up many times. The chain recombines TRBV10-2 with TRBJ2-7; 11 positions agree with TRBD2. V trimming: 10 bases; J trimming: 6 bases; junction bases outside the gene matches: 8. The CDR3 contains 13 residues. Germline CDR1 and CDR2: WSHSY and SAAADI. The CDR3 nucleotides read TGCGCCACCAAACTAGCGGGAGCCCCCGAGCAGTACTTC. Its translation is CATKLAGAPEQYF.

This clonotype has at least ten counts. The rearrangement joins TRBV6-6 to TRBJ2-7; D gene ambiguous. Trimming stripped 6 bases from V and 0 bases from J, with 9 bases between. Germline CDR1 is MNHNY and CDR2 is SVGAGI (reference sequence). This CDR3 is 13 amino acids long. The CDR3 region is CASSGRGSYEQYF. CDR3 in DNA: TGTGCCAGCAGCGGACGAGGCTCCTACGAGCAGTACTTC.

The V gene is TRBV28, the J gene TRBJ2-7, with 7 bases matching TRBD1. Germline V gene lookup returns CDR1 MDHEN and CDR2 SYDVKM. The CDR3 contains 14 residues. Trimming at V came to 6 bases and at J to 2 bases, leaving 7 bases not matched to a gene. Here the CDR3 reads CASRRTGGPYEQYF. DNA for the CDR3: TGTGCCAGCAGAAGGACAGGCGGTCCCTACGAGCAGTACTTC. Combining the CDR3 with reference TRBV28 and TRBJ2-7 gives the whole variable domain DVKVTQSSRYLVKRTGEKVFLECVQDMDHENMFWYRQDPGLGLRLIYFSYDVKMKEKGDIPEGYSVSREKKERFSLILESASTNQTSMYLCASRRTGGPYEQYFGPGTRLTVT.

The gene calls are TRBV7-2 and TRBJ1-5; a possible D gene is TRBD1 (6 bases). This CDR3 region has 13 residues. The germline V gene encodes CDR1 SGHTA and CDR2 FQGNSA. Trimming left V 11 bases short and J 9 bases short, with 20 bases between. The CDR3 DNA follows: TGTGCCGGCACCTCGTCGTTGACAGGGCCCCAGCATTTT. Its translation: CAGTSSLTGPQHF.

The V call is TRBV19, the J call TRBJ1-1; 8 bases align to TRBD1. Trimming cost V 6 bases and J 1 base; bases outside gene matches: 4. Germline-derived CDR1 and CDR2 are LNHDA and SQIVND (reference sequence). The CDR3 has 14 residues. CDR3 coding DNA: TGTGCCAGTAGCCAACAGGGGGGGAACACTGAAGCTTTCTTT. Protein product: CASSQQGGNTEAFF.

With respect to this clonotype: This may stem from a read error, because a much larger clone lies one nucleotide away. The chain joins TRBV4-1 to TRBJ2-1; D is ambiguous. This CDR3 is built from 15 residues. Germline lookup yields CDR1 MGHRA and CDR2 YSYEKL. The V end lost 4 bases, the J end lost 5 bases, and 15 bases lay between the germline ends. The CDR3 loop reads CASSPLGKNNNEQFF. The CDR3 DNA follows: TGCGCCAGCAGCCCGCTCGGTAAGAACAACAATGAGCAGTTCTTC.

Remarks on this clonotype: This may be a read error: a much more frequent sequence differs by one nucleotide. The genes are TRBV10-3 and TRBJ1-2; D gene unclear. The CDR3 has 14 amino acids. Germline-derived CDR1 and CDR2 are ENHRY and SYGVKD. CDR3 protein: CTISENTEGYGYTF. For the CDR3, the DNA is TGTACCATCAGTGAGAATACAGAAGGCTATGGCTACACCTTC.

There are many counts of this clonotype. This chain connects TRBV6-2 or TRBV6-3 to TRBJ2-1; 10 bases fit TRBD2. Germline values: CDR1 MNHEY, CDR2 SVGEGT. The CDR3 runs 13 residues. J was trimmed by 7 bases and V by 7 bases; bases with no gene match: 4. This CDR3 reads CASTLAGVNEQFF. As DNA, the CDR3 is TGTGCCAGCACTCTAGCGGGAGTAAATGAGCAGTTCTTC.

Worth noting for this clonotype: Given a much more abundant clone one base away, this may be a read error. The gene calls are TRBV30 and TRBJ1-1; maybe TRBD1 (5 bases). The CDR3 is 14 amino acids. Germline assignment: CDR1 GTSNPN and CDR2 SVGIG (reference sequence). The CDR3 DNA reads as TGTGCCTGGACCTGGGACCGAACGAACACTCAAGCTTTCTTT. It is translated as CAWTWDRTNTQAFF.

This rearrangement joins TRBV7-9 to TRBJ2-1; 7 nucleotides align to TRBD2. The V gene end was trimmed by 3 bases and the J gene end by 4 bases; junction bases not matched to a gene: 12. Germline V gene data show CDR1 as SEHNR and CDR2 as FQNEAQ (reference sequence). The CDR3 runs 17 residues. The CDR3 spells CASSFPAGLVGYNEQFF. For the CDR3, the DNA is TGTGCCAGCAGCTTTCCTGCCGGACTAGTGGGATACAATGAGCAGTTCTTC.

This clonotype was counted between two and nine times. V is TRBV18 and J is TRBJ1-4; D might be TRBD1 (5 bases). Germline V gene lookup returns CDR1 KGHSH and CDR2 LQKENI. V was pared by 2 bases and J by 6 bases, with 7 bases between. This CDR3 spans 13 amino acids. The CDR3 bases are TGTGCCAGCTCACCAACACAGGATGAAAAACTGTTTTTT. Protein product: CASSPTQDEKLFF.

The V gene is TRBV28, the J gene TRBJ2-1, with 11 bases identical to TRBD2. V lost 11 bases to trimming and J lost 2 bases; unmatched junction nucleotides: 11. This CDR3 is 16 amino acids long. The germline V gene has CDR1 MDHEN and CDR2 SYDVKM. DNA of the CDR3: TGTGCCTGCAACTTACTAGCGGGAGTAACCTACAATGAGCAGTTCTTC. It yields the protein CACNLLAGVTYNEQFF.

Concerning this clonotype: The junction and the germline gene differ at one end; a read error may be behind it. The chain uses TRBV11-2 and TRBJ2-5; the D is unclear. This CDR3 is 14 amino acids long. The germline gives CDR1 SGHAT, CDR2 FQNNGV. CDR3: CASIRIEFQETEYF. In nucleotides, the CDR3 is TGTGCCAGCATCCGGATTGAGTTCCAAGAGACCGAGTACTTC. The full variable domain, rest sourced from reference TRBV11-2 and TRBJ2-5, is EAGVAQSPRYKIIEKRQSVAFWCNPISGHATLYWYQQILGQGPKLLIQFQNNGVVDDSQLPKDRFSAERLKGVDSTLKIQPAKLEDSAVYLCASIRIEFQETEYFGPGTRLLVL.

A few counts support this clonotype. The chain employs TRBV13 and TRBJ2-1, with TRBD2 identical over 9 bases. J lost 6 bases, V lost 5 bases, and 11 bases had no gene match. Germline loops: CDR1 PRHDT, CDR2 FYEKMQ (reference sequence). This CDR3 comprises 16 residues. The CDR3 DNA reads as TGTGCCAGCAGCCCATCGCTAGCGGGGCAAGCCAATGAGCAGTTCTTC. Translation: CASSPSLAGQANEQFF.

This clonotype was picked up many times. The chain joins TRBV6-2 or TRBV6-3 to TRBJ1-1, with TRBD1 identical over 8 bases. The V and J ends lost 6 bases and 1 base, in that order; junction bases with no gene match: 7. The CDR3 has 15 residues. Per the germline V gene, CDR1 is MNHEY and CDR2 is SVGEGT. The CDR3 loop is CASSRWTGRNTEAFF. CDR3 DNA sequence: TGTGCCAGCAGCCGATGGACAGGGAGGAACACTGAAGCTTTCTTT.

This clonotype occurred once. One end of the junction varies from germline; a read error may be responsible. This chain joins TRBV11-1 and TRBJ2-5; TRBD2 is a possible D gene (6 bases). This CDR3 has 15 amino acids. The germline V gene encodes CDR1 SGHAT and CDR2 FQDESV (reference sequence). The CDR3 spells CASSSQLTGRETLFF. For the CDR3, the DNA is TGTGCCAGCAGCTCACAGTTGACGGGACGGGAGACCCTGTTCTTC.

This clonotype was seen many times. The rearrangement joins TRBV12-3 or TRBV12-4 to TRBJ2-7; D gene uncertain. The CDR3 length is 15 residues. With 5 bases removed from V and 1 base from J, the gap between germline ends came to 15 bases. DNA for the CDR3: TGTGCCAGCAGTCCCTGGGTAGTTGAATCCTACGAGCAGTACTTC. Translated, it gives CASSPWVVESYEQYF.

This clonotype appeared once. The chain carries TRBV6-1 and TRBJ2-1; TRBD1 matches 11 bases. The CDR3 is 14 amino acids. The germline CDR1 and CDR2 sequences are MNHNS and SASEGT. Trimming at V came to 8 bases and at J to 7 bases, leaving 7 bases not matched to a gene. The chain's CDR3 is CASGEGQGANEQFF. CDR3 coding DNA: TGTGCCAGCGGCGAAGGACAGGGGGCTAATGAGCAGTTCTTC.

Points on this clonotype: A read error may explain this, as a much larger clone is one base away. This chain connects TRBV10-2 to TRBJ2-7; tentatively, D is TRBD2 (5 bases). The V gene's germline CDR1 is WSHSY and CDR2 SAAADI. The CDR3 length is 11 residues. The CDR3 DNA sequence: TGCGCCAGCAGTGAGGTGGGAGAGCACTACTTC. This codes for CASSEVGEHYF.

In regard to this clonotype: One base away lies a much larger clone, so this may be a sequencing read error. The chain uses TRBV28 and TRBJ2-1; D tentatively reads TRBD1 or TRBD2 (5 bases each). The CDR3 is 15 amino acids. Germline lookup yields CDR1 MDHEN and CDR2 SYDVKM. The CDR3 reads CASSSGTPPYNDQFF. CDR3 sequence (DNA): TGTGCCAGCAGCTCCGGGACGCCACCTTACAATGACCAGTTCTTC.

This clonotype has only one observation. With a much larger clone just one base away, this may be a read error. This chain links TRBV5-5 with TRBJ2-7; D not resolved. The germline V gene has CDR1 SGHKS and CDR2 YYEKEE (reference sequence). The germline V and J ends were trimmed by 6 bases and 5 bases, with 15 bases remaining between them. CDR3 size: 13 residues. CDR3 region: CASNPLDEHEQYF. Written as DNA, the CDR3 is TGTGCCAGCAACCCGCTCGACGAGCACGAGCAGTACTTC. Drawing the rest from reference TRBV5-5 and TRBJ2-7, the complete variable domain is DAGVTQSPTHLIKTRGQQVTLRCSPISGHKSVSWYQQVLGQGPQFIFQYYEKEERGRGNFPDRFSARQFPNYSSELNVNALLLGDSALYLCASNPLDEHEQYFGPGTRLTVT.

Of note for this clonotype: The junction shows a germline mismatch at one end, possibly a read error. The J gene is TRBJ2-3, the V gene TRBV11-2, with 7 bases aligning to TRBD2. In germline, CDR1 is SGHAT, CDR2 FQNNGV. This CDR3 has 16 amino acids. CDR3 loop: CVSEDGGRRLTDTQYF. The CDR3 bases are TGTGTCAGTGAGGACGGGGGGAGAAGACTCACAGATACGCAGTATTTC.

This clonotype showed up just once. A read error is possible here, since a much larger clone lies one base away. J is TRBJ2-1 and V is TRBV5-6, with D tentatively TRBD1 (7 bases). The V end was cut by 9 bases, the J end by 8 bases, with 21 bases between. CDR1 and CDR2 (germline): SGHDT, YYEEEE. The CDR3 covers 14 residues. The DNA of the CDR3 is TGTGCCATGGCAGACAGGGAGGATTGGGATGAGCAGTTCTTC. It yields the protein CAMADREDWDEQFF.